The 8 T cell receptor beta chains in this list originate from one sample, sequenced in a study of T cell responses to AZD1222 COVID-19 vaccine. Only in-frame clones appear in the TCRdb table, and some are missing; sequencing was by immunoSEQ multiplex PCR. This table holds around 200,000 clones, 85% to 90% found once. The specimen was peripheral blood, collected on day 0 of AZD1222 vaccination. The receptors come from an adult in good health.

The CDR3 region has the DNA TGTGCCTGGAGACCCAGCCTGGGAACGACAGTCTCCTACGAGCAGTACTTC. Protein sequence: CAWRPSLGTTVSYEQYF. The J gene is TRBJ2-7, the V gene TRBV30; a weak D match, TRBD1 (5 bases). Looked up from germline, CDR1 is GTSNPN and CDR2 is SVGIG (reference sequence). V shed 3 bases and J shed 0 bases, with 21 bases lying between them. This CDR3 is 17 amino acids long.

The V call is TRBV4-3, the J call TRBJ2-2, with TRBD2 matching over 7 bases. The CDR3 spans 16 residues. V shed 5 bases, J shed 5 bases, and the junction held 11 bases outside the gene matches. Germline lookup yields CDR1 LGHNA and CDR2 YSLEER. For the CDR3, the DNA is TGCGCCAGCAGCTTCTATGGGGAGGGAGGAACCGGGGAGCTGTTTTTT. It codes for CASSFYGEGGTGELFF.

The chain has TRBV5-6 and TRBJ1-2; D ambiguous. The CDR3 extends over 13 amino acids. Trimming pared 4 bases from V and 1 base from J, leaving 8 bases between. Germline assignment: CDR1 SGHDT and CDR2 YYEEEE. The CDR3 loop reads CASSADGNYGYTF. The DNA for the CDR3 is TGTGCCAGCAGCGCTGACGGTAACTATGGCTACACCTTC.

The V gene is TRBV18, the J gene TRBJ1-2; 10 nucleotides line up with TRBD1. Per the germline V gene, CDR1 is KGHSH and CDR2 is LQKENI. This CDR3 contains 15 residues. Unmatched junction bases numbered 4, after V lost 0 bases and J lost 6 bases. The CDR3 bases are TGTGCCAGCTCACCACCCAGTGGGACAGGGGATGGCTACACCTTC. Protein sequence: CASSPPSGTGDGYTF.

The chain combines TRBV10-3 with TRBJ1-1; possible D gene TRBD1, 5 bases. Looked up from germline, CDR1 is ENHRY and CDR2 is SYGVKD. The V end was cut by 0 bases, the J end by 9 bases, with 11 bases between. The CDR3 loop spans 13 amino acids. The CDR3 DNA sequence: TGTGCCATCAGTGAGTCAAGGGACGGTAAAGCTTTCTTT. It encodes CAISESRDGKAFF.

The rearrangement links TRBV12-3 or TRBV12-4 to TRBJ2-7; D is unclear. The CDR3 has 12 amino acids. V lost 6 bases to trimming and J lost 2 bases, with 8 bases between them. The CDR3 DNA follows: TGTGCCAGCAGGGGTCAGGCCTACGAGCAGTACTTC. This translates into CASRGQAYEQYF.

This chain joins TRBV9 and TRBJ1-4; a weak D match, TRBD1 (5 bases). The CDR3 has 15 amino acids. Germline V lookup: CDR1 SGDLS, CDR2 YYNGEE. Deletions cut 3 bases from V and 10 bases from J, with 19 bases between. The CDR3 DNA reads TGTGCCAGCAGCGCCCAGGGTGTACTCGCTGGAAAACTGTTTTTT. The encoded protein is CASSAQGVLAGKLFF.

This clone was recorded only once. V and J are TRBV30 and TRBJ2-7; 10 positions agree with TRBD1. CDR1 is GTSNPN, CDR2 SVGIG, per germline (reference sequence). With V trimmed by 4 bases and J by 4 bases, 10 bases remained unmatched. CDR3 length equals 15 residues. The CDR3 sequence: CAWTLPGQGTYEQYF. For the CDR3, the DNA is TGTGCCTGGACCCTCCCGGGACAGGGGACATACGAGCAGTACTTC.